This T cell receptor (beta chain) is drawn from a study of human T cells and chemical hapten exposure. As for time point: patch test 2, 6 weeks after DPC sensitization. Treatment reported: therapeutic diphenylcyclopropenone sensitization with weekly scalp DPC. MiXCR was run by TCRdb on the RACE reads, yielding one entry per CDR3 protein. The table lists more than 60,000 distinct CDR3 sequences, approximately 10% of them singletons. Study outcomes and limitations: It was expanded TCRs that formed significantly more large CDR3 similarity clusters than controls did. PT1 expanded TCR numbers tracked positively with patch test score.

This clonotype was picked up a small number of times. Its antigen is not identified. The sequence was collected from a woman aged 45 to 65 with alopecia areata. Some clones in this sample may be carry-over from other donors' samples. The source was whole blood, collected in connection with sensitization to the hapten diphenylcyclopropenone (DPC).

In nucleotides, the CDR3 is TGTGCCAGCAGCTCGACGGGACAACTCTACAATGAGCAGTTCTTC. Encoded protein: CASSSTGQLYNEQFF. The chain is built from TRBV7-2 and TRBJ2-1; the D gene is possibly TRBD1 (6 bases). Germline-derived CDR1 and CDR2 are SGHTA and FQGNSA. The ends were cut back, 4 bases at V and 3 bases at J, with 13 bases in the middle. The CDR3 covers 15 residues. Filled out from reference TRBV7-2 and TRBJ2-1, the complete variable domain reads GAGVSQSPSNKVTEKGKDVELRCDPISGHTALYWYRQSLGQGLEFLIYFQGNSAPDKSGLPSDRFSAERTGGSVSTLTIQRTQQEDSAVYLCASSSTGQLYNEQFFGPGTRLTVL.